This T cell receptor (beta chain) was captured by sequencing in a study of blood T cell repertoires in COVID-19. Study-level information: Italy, Spain and the United States were the sources of the convalescent and acute COVID-19 samples. Sample material is recorded as cDNA or gDNA derived from T cells, B-cell-depleted T cells, or PBMCs.

Germline loops: CDR1 KGHSH, CDR2 LQKENI. V lost 4 bases and J 6 bases, leaving 10 bases between the germline ends. CDR3 length: 13 amino acids. In the original processing: Cell counts per sample came from amplifying reference gene primers. Generated by immunoSEQ multiplex PCR, the TCRdb table keeps only in-frame clones and is missing some. The DNA gave D and trimming, while V, J and clone size come from that table. The table records about 330,000 clones, 65% to 90% of them present only once. The sequenced material came from peripheral blood. The chain employs TRBV18 and TRBJ2-1; D remains ambiguous. The source is a human donor in a cohort sampled during active COVID-19. This CDR3 is CASSLSTANEQFF. In DNA form, the CDR3 reads TGTGCCAGCTCACTGAGTACAGCCAATGAGCAGTTCTTC.